These T cell receptor beta chains were read from a single sample in a study of cytomegalovirus exposure and HLA in healthy donors. The method was immunoSEQ multiplex PCR; TCRdb's version includes in-frame clones alone and lacks a portion of them. The data show some 330,000 clones, 86% seen once. The sample consisted of PBMCs. The receptors were sampled from a woman under 30 in good health and CMV-seronegative. Both conserved end residues are part of each CDR3. The D gene is left open where the match is weak. The size field is filled for only some rows; it gives once, few, many or a size class.

d_call clone_size cdr3_length j_call v_call cdr3_nt cdr3_aa
TRBD1 - 15 TRBJ2-1 TRBV18 TGTGCCAGCTCACCCCGGGACAGGATCTACAATGAGCAGTTCTTC CASSPRDRIYNEQFF
- few 13 TRBJ1-2 TRBV7-9 TGTGCCAGCAGCTTAGGGAACAGGGCCGGCTACACCTTC CASSLGNRAGYTF
- - 14 TRBJ2-1 TRBV7-9 TGTGCCAGCAGCCCTAGTGGAGGCTACAATGAGCAGTTCTTC CASSPSGGYNEQFF
TRBD2 - 16 TRBJ2-3 TRBV9 TGTGCCAGCAGCGTAGGGGGTAGCGGGAGTGGGGATACGCAGTATTTT CASSVGGSGSGDTQYF
TRBD2 - 14 TRBJ2-7 TRBV2 TGTGCCAGCAGTGAAGCGGGACTAGCGGTCGGTTGGGACTTC CASSEAGLAVGWDF
- once 10 TRBJ1-2 TRBV20-1 TGCGCCACAGGGCTTTATGGCTACACCTTC CATGLYGYTF
TRBD2 - 18 TRBJ2-7 TRBV2 TGTGCCAGCAGTCTAGTGGGGATGGGGCGGGGGGACTCCTACGAGCAGTACTTC CASSLVGMGRGDSYEQYF
TRBD2 - 16 TRBJ2-7 TRBV7-8 TGTGCCAGCAGCGCCCAAAGCGGGAGGGCCATGTACGAGCAGTACTTC CASSAQSGRAMYEQYF
TRBD2 - 15 TRBJ2-7 TRBV5-1 TGCGCCAGCAGCTTCCCACTAGCGGGAGTGAACGAGCAGTACTTC CASSFPLAGVNEQYF
- few 13 TRBJ2-1 TRBV7-9 TGTGCCAGCAGCTTGGGGCTCCACAATGAGCAGTTCTTC CASSLGLHNEQFF
TRBD1 - 18 TRBJ1-2 TRBV4-2 TGTGCCAGCAGCCAAGAAACCGGGACAGGGTTCTCTCACTATGGCTACACCTTC CASSQETGTGFSHYGYTF
TRBD2 few 16 TRBJ2-7 TRBV6-5 TGTGCCAGCAGTTACGCGTCTAGCGGGTTTACCTACGAGCAGTACTTC CASSYASSGFTYEQYF
- - 11 TRBJ1-2 TRBV6-1 TGTGCCAGCAGGCGAGGCGAGGGCTACACCTTC CASRRGEGYTF
- - 14 TRBJ2-5 TRBV9 TGTGCCAGCAGCGTAGGTGGCAACCAAGAGACCCAGTACTTC CASSVGGNQETQYF
TRBD2 - 14 TRBJ2-1 TRBV9 TGTGCCAGCAGCGTAGGCGGGAGCGGCAATGAGCAGTTCTTC CASSVGGSGNEQFF
- - 14 TRBJ1-4 TRBV2 TGTGCCAGCAGTGCGGACTTGCCTGGTGAAAAACTGTTTTTT CASSADLPGEKLFF
TRBD1 - 15 TRBJ2-7 TRBV7-9 TGTGCCAGCAGCACACCGGGGCAGGGGGTGTACGAGCAGTACTTC CASSTPGQGVYEQYF
TRBD2 - 14 TRBJ2-5 TRBV25-1 TGTGCCAGCAGGAATAGCGGGGGGAGAGAGACCCAGTACTTC CASRNSGGRETQYF
- - 11 TRBJ1-2 TRBV29-1 TGCAGCGTTGACGGGGGTAGAGGCTACACCTTC CSVDGGRGYTF
TRBD1 - 14 TRBJ2-7 TRBV27 TGTGCCAGCAGACATAGACAGGGGCCCTACGAGCAGTACTTC CASRHRQGPYEQYF